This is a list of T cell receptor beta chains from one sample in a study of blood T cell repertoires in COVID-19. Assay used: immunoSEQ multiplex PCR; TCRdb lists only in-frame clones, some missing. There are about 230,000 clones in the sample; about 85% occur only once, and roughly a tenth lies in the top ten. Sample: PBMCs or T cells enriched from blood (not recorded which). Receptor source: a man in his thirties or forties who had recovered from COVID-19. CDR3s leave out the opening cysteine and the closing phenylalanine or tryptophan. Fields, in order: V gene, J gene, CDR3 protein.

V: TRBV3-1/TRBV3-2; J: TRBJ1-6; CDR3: ASSSGQASPLH
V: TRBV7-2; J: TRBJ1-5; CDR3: ASSSEIWTGDQPQH
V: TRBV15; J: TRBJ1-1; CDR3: ATSRGWTEEAF
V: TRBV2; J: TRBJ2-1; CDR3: ASSDEISSYNEQF
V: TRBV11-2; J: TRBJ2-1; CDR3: ASSSAGTSSYNEQF
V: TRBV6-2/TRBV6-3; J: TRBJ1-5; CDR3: ASSYTTVNQPQH
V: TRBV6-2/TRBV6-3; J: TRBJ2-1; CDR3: ASSLIAGYSYNEQF
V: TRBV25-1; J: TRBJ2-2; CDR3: ASRQGWTGELF
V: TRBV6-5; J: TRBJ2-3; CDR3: ASRYSAHTDTQY
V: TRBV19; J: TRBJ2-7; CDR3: ASKAGGTYEQY
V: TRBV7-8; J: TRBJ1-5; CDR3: ASSEGQINQPQH
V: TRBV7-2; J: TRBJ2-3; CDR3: ASSSHQTGSDTQY
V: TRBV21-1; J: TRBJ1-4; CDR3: ASTRQGANEKLF
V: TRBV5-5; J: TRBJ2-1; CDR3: ASSLTGGSYNEQF
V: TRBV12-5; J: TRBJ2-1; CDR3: ASGLSSGISNEQF
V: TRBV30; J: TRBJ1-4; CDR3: AWRGQGYGKLF
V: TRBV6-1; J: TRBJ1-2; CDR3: ASSERGLPYGYT
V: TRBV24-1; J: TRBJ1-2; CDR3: ATSDTDRGGNGYT
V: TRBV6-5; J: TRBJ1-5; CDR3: ASRRTEHQPQH
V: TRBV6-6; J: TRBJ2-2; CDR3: ASSISAPPAGELF
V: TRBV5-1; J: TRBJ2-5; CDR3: ASSLEGPNFQY
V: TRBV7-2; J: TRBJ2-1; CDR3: ASSLEQGQYNEQF
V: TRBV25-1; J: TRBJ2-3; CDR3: ASSAPGLYADTQY
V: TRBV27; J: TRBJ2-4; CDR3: ASSPHSGIGNIQY
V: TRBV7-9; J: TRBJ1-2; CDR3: ASSPPAVVGYT
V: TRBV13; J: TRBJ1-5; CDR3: ASKKQGGNQPQH
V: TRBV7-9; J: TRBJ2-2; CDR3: ASTPWRGAGELF
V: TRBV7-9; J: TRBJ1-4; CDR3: ASSLRTGMEEKLF
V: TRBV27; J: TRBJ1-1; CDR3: ASSTFQGSSGVEAF
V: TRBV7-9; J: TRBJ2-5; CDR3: ASSLPTAPTDRLAQY
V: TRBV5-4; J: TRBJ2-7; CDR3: ASSADQGRGYEQY
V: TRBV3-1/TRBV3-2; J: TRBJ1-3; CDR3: ASSTGSRNTIY
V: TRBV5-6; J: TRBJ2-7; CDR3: ASSLMNRGRSLYEQY
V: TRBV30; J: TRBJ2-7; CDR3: AWSVGGSSYEQY
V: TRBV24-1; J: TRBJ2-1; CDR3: ATSDLQSPYNEQF
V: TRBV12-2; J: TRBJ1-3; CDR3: ASRLATGGFTGNTIY
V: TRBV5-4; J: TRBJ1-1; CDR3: ASSLRRVSTEAF
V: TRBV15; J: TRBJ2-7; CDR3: ATSRVRAYEQY
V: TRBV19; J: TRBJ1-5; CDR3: ASTHRVQGYQPQH
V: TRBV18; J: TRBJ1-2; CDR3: ASSGQYGYT
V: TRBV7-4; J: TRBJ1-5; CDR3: ASTHAHGGGSNQPQH
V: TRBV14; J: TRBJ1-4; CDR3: ASSPRQGSEKLF
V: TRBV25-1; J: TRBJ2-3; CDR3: ASSPASTDTQY
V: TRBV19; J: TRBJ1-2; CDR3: ASSTDRVYGYT
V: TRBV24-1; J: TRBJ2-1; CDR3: ATSHGAGGTYNEQF
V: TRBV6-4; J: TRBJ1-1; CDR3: ASSAAGEGEAF
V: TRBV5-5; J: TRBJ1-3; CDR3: ASSKNQGSGNTIY
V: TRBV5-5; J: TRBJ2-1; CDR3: ASSWITGDNEQF
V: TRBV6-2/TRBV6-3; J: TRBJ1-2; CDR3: ASSRPGEYGYT
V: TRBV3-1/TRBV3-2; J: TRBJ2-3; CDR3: ASSHTSGRVFGTDTQY